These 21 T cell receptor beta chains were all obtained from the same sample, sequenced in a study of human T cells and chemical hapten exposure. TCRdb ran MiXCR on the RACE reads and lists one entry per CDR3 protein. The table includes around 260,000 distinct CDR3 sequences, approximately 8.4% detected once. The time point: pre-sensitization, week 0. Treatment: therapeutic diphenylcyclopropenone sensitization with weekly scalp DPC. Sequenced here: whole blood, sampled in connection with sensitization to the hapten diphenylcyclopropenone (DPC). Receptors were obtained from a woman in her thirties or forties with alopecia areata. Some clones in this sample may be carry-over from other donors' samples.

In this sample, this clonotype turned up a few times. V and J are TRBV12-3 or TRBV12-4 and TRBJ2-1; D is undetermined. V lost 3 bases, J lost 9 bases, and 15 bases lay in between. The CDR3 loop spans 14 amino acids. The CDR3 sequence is CASSFWASSGEQFF. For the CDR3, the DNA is TGTGCCAGCAGTTTCTGGGCCAGTTCGGGTGAGCAGTTCTTC.

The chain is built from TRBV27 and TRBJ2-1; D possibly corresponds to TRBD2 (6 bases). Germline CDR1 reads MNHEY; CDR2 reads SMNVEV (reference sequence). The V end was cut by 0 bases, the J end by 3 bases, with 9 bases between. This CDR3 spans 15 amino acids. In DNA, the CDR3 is TGTGCCAGCAGTTTATCGGGACTCCTCTACAATGAGCAGTTCTTC. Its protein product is CASSLSGLLYNEQFF.

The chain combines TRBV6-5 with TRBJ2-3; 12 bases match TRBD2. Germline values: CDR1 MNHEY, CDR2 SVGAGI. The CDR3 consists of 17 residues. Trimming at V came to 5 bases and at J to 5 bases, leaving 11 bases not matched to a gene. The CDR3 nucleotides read TGTGCCAGCAGTACCAGAGGGACTAGCGGGTCTAGAGATACGCAGTATTTT. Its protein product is CASSTRGTSGSRDTQYF.

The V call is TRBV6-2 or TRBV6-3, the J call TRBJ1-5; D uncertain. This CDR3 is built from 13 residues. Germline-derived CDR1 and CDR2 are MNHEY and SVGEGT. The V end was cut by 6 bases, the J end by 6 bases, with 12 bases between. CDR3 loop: CASRGSAAQPQHF. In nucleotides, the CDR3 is TGTGCCAGCAGAGGCTCGGCTGCTCAGCCCCAGCATTTT.

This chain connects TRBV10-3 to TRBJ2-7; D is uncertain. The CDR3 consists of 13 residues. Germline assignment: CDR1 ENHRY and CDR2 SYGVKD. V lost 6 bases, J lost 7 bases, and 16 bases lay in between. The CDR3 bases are TGTGCCATCAGAGACCTGGGCCTTTGGGAGCAGTACTTC. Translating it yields CAIRDLGLWEQYF.

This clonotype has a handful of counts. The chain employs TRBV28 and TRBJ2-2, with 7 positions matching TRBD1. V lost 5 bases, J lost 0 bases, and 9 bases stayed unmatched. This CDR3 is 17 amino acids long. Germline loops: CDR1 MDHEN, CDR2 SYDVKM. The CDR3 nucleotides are TGTGCCAGCAGTCCACGTAGGGACAGTTCGAACACCGGGGAGCTGTTTTTT. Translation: CASSPRRDSSNTGELFF. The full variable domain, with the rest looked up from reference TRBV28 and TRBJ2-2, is DVKVTQSSRYLVKRTGEKVFLECVQDMDHENMFWYRQDPGLGLRLIYFSYDVKMKEKGDIPEGYSVSREKKERFSLILESASTNQTSMYLCASSPRRDSSNTGELFFGEGSRLTVL.

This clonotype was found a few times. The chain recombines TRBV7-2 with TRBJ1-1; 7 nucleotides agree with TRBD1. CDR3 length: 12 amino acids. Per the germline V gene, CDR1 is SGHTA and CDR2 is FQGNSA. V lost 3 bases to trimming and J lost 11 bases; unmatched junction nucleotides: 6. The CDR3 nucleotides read TGTGCCAGCAGCTTGACAGGGCTTACGGCTTTCTTT. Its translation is CASSLTGLTAFF.

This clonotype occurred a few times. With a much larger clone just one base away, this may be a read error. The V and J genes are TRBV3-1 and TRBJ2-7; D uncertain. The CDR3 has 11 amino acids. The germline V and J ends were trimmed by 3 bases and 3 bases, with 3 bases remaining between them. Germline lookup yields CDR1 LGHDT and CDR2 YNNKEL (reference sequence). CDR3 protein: CASSHFYEQYF. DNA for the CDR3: TGTGCCAGCAGCCACTTCTACGAGCAGTACTTC.

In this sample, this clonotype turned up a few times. DNA of the CDR3: TGCAGCGTTGCCCCGGAGGGTAGAATGGGGGATACGCAGTATTTT. Its protein is CSVAPEGRMGDTQYF. V usage is TRBV29-1 and J usage is TRBJ2-3; D is perhaps TRBD2 (6 bases). V gave up 4 bases and J gave up 6 bases, with 20 bases separating them. The CDR3 covers 15 residues. Germline CDR1 SQVTM, CDR2 ANQGSEA.

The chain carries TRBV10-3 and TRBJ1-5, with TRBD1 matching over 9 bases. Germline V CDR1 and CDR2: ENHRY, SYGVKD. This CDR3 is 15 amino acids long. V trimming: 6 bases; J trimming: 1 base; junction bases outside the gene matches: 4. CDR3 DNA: TGTGCCATCAGGTCCGGGACAGGGAGCAATCAGCCCCAGCATTTT. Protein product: CAIRSGTGSNQPQHF.

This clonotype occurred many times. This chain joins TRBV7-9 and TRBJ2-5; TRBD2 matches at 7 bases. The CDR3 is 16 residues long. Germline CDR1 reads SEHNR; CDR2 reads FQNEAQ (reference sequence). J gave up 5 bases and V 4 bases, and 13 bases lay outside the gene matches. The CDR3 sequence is CASSYLSSGAGETQYF. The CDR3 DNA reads TGTGCCAGCAGCTACCTGTCTAGCGGAGCGGGGGAGACCCAGTACTTC.

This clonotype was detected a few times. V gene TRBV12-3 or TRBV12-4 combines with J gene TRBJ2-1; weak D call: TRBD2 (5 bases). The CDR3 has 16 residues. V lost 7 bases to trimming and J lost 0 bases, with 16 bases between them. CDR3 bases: TGTGCCAGCATCTTTAGAGGTCGGGGCTCCTACAATGAGCAGTTCTTC. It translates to CASIFRGRGSYNEQFF.

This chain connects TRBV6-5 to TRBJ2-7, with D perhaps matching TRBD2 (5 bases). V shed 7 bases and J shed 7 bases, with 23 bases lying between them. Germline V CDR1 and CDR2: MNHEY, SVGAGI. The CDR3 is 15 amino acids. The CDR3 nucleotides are TGTGCCAGCACCGCGACCGCAGGCCCCGAGGGAGAGCAGTACTTC. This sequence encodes CASTATAGPEGEQYF.

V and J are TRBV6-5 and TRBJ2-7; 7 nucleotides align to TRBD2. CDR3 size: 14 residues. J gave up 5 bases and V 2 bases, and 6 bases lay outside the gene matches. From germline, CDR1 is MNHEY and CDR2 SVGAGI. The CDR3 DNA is TGTGCCAGCAGTTACCGCGCGGCGGGAGACGAGCAGTACTTC. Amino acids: CASSYRAAGDEQYF.

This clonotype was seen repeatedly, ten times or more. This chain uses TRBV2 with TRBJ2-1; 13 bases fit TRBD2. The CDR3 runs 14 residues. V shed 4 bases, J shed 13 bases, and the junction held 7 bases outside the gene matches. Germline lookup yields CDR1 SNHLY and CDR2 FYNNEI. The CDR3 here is CASSGTSGGFFQFF. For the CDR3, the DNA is TGTGCCAGCAGTGGGACTAGCGGGGGATTCTTCCAGTTCTTC.

The CDR3 is CATSRAGGGGPNTGELFF. The CDR3, as DNA: TGTGCCACCAGCAGAGCGGGCGGCGGGGGCCCGAACACCGGGGAGCTGTTTTTT. The chain links TRBV15 to TRBJ2-2; possible D gene TRBD2, 7 bases. Trimming stripped 1 base from V and 0 bases from J, with 15 bases between. This CDR3 comprises 18 residues. Germline CDR1 reads LNHNV; CDR2 reads YYDKDF (reference sequence).

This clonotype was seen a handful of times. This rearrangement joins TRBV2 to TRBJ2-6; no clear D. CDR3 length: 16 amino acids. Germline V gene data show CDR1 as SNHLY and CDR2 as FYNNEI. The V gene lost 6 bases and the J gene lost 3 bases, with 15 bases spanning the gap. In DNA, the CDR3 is TGTGCCAGCAGGACACTAATCGGTGGTGGGGCCAACGTCCTGACTTTC. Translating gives CASRTLIGGGANVLTF.

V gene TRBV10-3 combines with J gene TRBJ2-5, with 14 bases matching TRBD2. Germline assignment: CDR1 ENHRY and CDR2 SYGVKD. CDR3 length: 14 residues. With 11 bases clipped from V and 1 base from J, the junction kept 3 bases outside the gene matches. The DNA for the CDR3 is TGTGCCGTCGGACTAGCGGGAGGCCAAGAGACCCAGTACTTC. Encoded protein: CAVGLAGGQETQYF.

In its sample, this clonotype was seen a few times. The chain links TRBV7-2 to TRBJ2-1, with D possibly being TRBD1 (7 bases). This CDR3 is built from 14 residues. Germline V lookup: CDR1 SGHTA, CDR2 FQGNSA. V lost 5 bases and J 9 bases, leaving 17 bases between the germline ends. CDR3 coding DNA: TGTGCCAGCAGCCTGGAGGGGGCCCGCAGTGAGCAGTTCTTC. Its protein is CASSLEGARSEQFF. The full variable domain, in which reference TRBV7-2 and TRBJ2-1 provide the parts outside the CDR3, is GAGVSQSPSNKVTEKGKDVELRCDPISGHTALYWYRQSLGQGLEFLIYFQGNSAPDKSGLPSDRFSAERTGGSVSTLTIQRTQQEDSAVYLCASSLEGARSEQFFGPGTRLTVL.

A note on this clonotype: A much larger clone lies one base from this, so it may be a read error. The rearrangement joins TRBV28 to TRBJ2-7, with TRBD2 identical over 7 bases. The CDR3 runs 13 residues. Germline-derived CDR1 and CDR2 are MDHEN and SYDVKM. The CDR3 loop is CASSSSGSYEQNF. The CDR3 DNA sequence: TGTGCCAGCAGTTCTAGCGGCTCCTACGAGCAGAACTTC.

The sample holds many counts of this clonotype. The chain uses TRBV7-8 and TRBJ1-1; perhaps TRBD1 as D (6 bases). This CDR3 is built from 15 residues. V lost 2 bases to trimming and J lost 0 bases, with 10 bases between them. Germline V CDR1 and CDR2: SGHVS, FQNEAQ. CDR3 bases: TGTGCCAGCAGCTTATGGGGGGCCATGAACACTGAAGCTTTCTTT. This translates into CASSLWGAMNTEAFF.